A selection of T cell receptor beta chains follows, all from one sample in a study of T cell changes during pregnancy in multiple sclerosis. The data were produced by immunoSEQ multiplex PCR, yet TCRdb's version contains in-frame clones alone and is incomplete. This sample has 65,000 to 80,000 clones, with about 92% found just once. The sample here was peripheral blood, taken in the second trimester of pregnancy. The origin of the receptors is a female donor with multiple sclerosis, enrolled in a pregnancy study. CDR3s include the opening cysteine and the closing phenylalanine or tryptophan. D genes are given only for firm matches. A row's size may be missing; if present it is once, few, many or a size class.

D gene	V gene	clone size	J gene	CDR3 DNA	CDR3 protein
.	TRBV27	.	TRBJ2-7	TGTGCCAGCAGTTTAATGACAGGCTACGAGCAGTACTTC	CASSLMTGYEQYF
.	TRBV6-5	.	TRBJ1-2	TGTGCCAGCACCAATGACAGATACTATGGCTACACCTTC	CASTNDRYYGYTF
.	TRBV11-2	.	TRBJ1-3	TGTGCCAGCTGGTCAGGGCCCTCGGGAAACACCATATATTTT	CASWSGPSGNTIYF
.	TRBV7-8	.	TRBJ2-2	TGTGCCAGCAGCTTAGCGGAGGGCTCGAACACCGGGGAGCTGTTTTTT	CASSLAEGSNTGELFF
TRBD1	TRBV19	.	TRBJ1-5	TGTGCCAGTAGGGTACAGGGGGCGCCGAATCAGCCCCAGCATTTT	CASRVQGAPNQPQHF
.	TRBV7-2	.	TRBJ1-1	TGTGCCAGCAGCTTCGCGGGGAACACTGAAGCTTTCTTT	CASSFAGNTEAFF
TRBD1	TRBV7-9	.	TRBJ2-1	TGTGCCAGCAGCTCCAACGACAGGGGGCTTTACAATGAGCAGTTCTTC	CASSSNDRGLYNEQFF
TRBD1	TRBV5-1	.	TRBJ1-1	TGCGCCAGCAGCTCCTATACATTCAGGACAGGTCGGTGGGTAAGAAACACTGAAGCTTTCTTT	CASSSYTFRTGRWVRNTEAFF
TRBD1	TRBV7-8	.	TRBJ1-1	TGTGCCAGCAGCTTGACAGGGGACTTAAATCGGGCTTTCTTT	CASSLTGDLNRAFF
TRBD1	TRBV5-1	.	TRBJ1-2	TGCGCCAGCAGCTTCGCAGGGGGCGGATTTGGCTACACCTTC	CASSFAGGGFGYTF
.	TRBV30	.	TRBJ2-7	TGTGCCTGGAGTGTTGACAGGACAGCCTCCTACGAGCAGTACTTC	CAWSVDRTASYEQYF
TRBD1	TRBV30	.	TRBJ2-7	TGTGCCTGGAGTGCGACAGGGGACGAGCAGTACTTC	CAWSATGDEQYF
TRBD1	TRBV19	.	TRBJ1-2	TGTGCCAGTAGTGTCGCGGGACAGGGGGACTATGGCTACACCTTC	CASSVAGQGDYGYTF
.	TRBV5-1	.	TRBJ2-1	TGCGCCAGCAGCTTGGCGGGGTTTGAGTTCAATGAGCAGTTCTTC	CASSLAGFEFNEQFF
TRBD2	TRBV12-5	.	TRBJ2-1	TGTGCTAGTGGTTCCCGGGACTACAGCTACAATGAGCAGTTCTTC	CASGSRDYSYNEQFF
TRBD2	TRBV11-3	once	TRBJ2-1	TGTGCCAGCTCGGGGGGAAGCTACAATGAGCAGTTCTTC	CASSGGSYNEQFF
.	TRBV27	once	TRBJ1-2	TGTGCCAGCAGTTTATCGATAAGGACAGACGGCTACACCTTC	CASSLSIRTDGYTF
TRBD1	TRBV5-6	.	TRBJ1-4	TGTGCCAGCAGTCCCGGGACAGGGCCCTCTGAAAAACTGTTTTTT	CASSPGTGPSEKLFF
.	TRBV6-5	.	TRBJ2-5	TGTGCCAGCAGTTACACCGGGGAGCCCCAAGAGACCCAGTACTTC	CASSYTGEPQETQYF
TRBD2	TRBV5-1	.	TRBJ2-1	TGCGCCAGCAGCTTGGATTGGCGGGGGTTCTACAATGAGCAGTTCTTC	CASSLDWRGFYNEQFF
.	TRBV29-1	.	TRBJ1-2	TGCAGCGTTGTCGGCAGGGGCTATGGCTACACCTTC	CSVVGRGYGYTF
.	TRBV2	.	TRBJ1-1	TGTGCCAGCAGTGGGGGTAGGGGCGTAGAGAACACTGAAGCTTTCTTT	CASSGGRGVENTEAFF
.	TRBV19	.	TRBJ2-7	TGTGCCAGTAGCCGACAGAGGAGCTCCTACGAGCAGTACTTC	CASSRQRSSYEQYF
.	TRBV11-2	.	TRBJ2-2	TGTGCCAGCAGCCCTTGGGCGGAGGTGGGGGAGCTGTTTTTT	CASSPWAEVGELFF
TRBD1	TRBV7-6	.	TRBJ1-3	TGTGCCAGCAGCTCACCGGGACAGGGAACTGGAAACACCATATATTTT	CASSSPGQGTGNTIYF
.	TRBV2	.	TRBJ1-1	TGTGCCAGCAGTGTGGAGCCGGGACCGACTACGGGGGTTGAAGCTTTCTTT	CASSVEPGPTTGVEAFF
.	TRBV10-2	.	TRBJ1-1	TGCGCCAGCACGAGCCAGGGGAGCACTGAAGCTTTCTTT	CASTSQGSTEAFF
.	TRBV7-3	few	TRBJ2-2	TGTGCCAGCAGCTTAGGTCGACAGAACGGGGAGCTGTTTTTT	CASSLGRQNGELFF
.	TRBV19	.	TRBJ2-1	TGTGCCAGTAGCCCCCGCGGCTCATTTAACAATGAGCAGTTCTTC	CASSPRGSFNNEQFF
.	TRBV6-1	.	TRBJ2-7	TGTGCCAGTCCGGGACAACCCTACGAGCAGTACTTC	CASPGQPYEQYF
.	TRBV5-1	.	TRBJ2-7	TGCGCCAGCAGCGGGGGGACTGTAAACTCCTACGAGCAGTACTTC	CASSGGTVNSYEQYF
TRBD1	TRBV4-1	.	TRBJ1-5	TGCGCCAGCAGCCAAGAGCAATCCGGGACAGGGAGGGCTGGGCAGCATTTT	CASSQEQSGTGRAGQHF
TRBD2	TRBV6-5	.	TRBJ2-5	TGTGCCAGCAGTTTCGTCTGGGGGGGACTCCAAGAGACCCAGTACTTC	CASSFVWGGLQETQYF
.	TRBV25-1	once	TRBJ2-7	TGTGCCAGCAGTGAATATTCATCGGACGAGCAGTACTTC	CASSEYSSDEQYF
.	TRBV27	.	TRBJ2-2	TGTGCCAGCAGTCCCCTCACCGGGGAGCTGTTTTTT	CASSPLTGELFF
TRBD2	TRBV9	.	TRBJ2-1	TGTGCCAGCAGCGTAGCGTTTAGCGGGGGGGCCAATGAGCAGTTCTTC	CASSVAFSGGANEQFF
.	TRBV29-1	.	TRBJ2-3	TGCAGCGCGACCCAGGGGTTTAGCACAGATACGCAGTATTTT	CSATQGFSTDTQYF
.	TRBV27	.	TRBJ2-3	TGTGCCAGCAGTTTAGATCTACTCTACACAGATACGCAGTATTTT	CASSLDLLYTDTQYF
.	TRBV6-1	.	TRBJ1-5	TGTGCCAGCAGTGACCCTGGCAGGGGATTCAATCAGCCCCAGCATTTT	CASSDPGRGFNQPQHF
TRBD2	TRBV27	once	TRBJ2-7	TGTGCCAGCAGCCTTACTAGCGGGGGCTACGAGCAGTACTTC	CASSLTSGGYEQYF
.	TRBV27	once	TRBJ1-3	TGTGCCAGCACCGGGGGGCGAGGAAACACCATATATTTT	CASTGGRGNTIYF
.	TRBV5-4	.	TRBJ1-1	TGTGCCAGCAGCTTTATCCTCGGGGACACTGAAGCTTTCTTT	CASSFILGDTEAFF
.	TRBV2	.	TRBJ2-3	TGTGCCAGCAGTGACCCTAGCGCCCGGCGGAATACGCAGTATTTT	CASSDPSARRNTQYF
.	TRBV5-1	.	TRBJ1-1	TGCGCCAGCAGCCCAAGACAGGAGTCTAACACTGAAGCTTTCTTT	CASSPRQESNTEAFF
.	TRBV18	.	TRBJ2-2	TGTGCCAGCTCACCTCCCGAGACATATAACACCGGGGAGCTGTTTTTT	CASSPPETYNTGELFF
.	TRBV7-2	.	TRBJ2-5	TGTGCCAGCAGCTTAGGCCAGGCAGAGACCCAGTACTTC	CASSLGQAETQYF
.	TRBV2	.	TRBJ1-5	TGTGCCAGCAGTGATGAGTCGGGGGGTCAGCCCCAGCATTTT	CASSDESGGQPQHF
.	TRBV13	.	TRBJ1-5	TGTGCCAGCAGCTTAGGCTTGCGGGATCAGCCCCAGCATTTT	CASSLGLRDQPQHF
.	TRBV6-5	.	TRBJ2-3	TGTGCCGGTCTACCGGGACTTGGCACAGATACGCAGTATTTT	CAGLPGLGTDTQYF
TRBD2	TRBV5-6	.	TRBJ2-1	TGTGCCAGCAGCTTGATGGCGGGGGGGAAAAATGAGCAGTTCTTC	CASSLMAGGKNEQFF
.	TRBV6-5	.	TRBJ2-1	TGTGCCAGCAGTCACCGGGGTTACAATGAGCAGTTCTTC	CASSHRGYNEQFF
TRBD1	TRBV19	.	TRBJ2-7	TGTGCCAGTAGTAGACTTACCACGACAGGGTCCCCTTACAACGAGCAGTACTTC	CASSRLTTTGSPYNEQYF
.	TRBV13	.	TRBJ2-3	TGTGCCAGCAGCTTAGGACAGGGCTCCTTTCCGGATACGCAGTATTTT	CASSLGQGSFPDTQYF
.	TRBV18	.	TRBJ1-2	TGTGCCAGCTCACCTAGTGCAGGCCTGATAGTAAAGGATGGCTACACCTTC	CASSPSAGLIVKDGYTF